Listed below are T cell receptor beta chains from one sample, sequenced in a study of graft-versus-host responses after intestinal transplantation. This table comes from immunoSEQ multiplex PCR, and its TCRdb copy is limited to in-frame clones, with some not included. The sample has under 20,000 clones, roughly 86% seen once. Sequenced material: bone marrow, taken just over 120 days after intestinal transplantation. These receptor sequences come from a human patient who received an intestinal transplant, so some T cells may come from the graft donor. The CDR3 runs from the conserved cysteine through the conserved F or W. Each record gives: D gene, V gene, clone size, J gene, CDR3 protein, CDR3 DNA. D genes are given only for firm matches. Where a row states a size, it is once, few, many or the class of an expanded clone; other rows omit it.

-	TRBV28	-	TRBJ2-1	CASSLQGSNEQFF	TGTGCCAGCAGTCTTCAGGGGTCCAATGAGCAGTTCTTC
TRBD2	TRBV6-1	-	TRBJ2-7	CASSEAASGSYEQYF	TGTGCCAGCAGTGAAGCCGCTAGCGGGAGCTACGAGCAGTACTTC
-	TRBV7-9	-	TRBJ2-3	CASSARRDTQYF	TGTGCCAGCAGCGCTAGGAGAGATACGCAGTATTTT
TRBD2	TRBV6-5	-	TRBJ2-1	CASTVSGTSGNEQFF	TGTGCCAGCACCGTATCCGGGACTAGCGGGAATGAGCAGTTCTTC
TRBD2	TRBV19	-	TRBJ2-1	CASSDGLAGSYNEQFF	TGTGCCAGTAGTGACGGACTAGCGGGATCCTACAATGAGCAGTTCTTC
-	TRBV5-7	-	TRBJ2-2	CASSPSPVGPGELFF	TGTGCCAGCAGCCCATCTCCCGTTGGGCCCGGGGAGCTGTTTTTT
-	TRBV4-1	-	TRBJ1-4	CASSQVWTANEKLFF	TGCGCCAGCAGCCAAGTATGGACAGCTAATGAAAAACTGTTTTTT
-	TRBV7-8	-	TRBJ2-2	CASSLVSANTGELFF	TGTGCCAGCAGCTTAGTATCGGCCAACACCGGGGAGCTGTTTTTT
-	TRBV7-2	-	TRBJ2-3	CASSLSRGDTQYF	TGTGCCAGCAGCTTAAGTAGGGGGGATACGCAGTATTTT
-	TRBV29-1	-	TRBJ1-1	CSVDRGQGTEAFF	TGCAGCGTTGACAGGGGCCAGGGAACTGAAGCTTTCTTT
-	TRBV19	-	TRBJ2-1	CASTSTDWANSYNEQFF	TGTGCCAGTACCTCCACTGACTGGGCTAACTCCTACAATGAGCAGTTCTTC
-	TRBV5-4	-	TRBJ2-7	CASSLAGDIGSYEQYF	TGTGCCAGCAGCTTGGCCGGGGATATAGGCTCCTACGAGCAGTACTTC
TRBD2	TRBV11-2	once	TRBJ2-7	CASSLGDYSYEQYF	TGTGCCAGCAGCTTAGGGGACTACTCCTACGAGCAGTACTTC
-	TRBV21-1	-	TRBJ2-5	CASSKKGLAGGETQYF	TGTGCCAGCAGCAAAAAAGGACTAGCGGGAGGAGAGACCCAGTACTTC
TRBD2	TRBV19	-	TRBJ2-1	CASSPGLAGGRSGNEQFF	TGTGCCAGTAGCCCGGGACTAGCGGGAGGCCGCTCGGGAAATGAGCAGTTCTTC
-	TRBV20-1	-	TRBJ1-4	CSAYDRRLTF	TGCAGTGCTTATGACAGGCGTTTGACTTTT
-	TRBV30	-	TRBJ1-4	CAWSRGEGSEKLFF	TGTGCCTGGAGTAGGGGGGAGGGTAGTGAAAAACTGTTTTTT
-	TRBV18	-	TRBJ2-6	CASSPPEGANVLTF	TGTGCCAGCTCACCACCAGAGGGGGCCAACGTCCTGACTTTC
TRBD2	TRBV6-4	-	TRBJ2-7	CASSVTSGREQYF	TGTGCCAGCAGTGTGACTAGCGGGAGGGAGCAGTACTTC
TRBD2	TRBV6-7	-	TRBJ2-7	CASSYLPGLAGVAEQYF	TGTGCCAGCAGTTACCTACCCGGACTAGCGGGGGTAGCGGAGCAGTACTTC
-	TRBV19	-	TRBJ1-2	CASTPPRVVRGYTF	TGTGCCAGTACCCCCCCAAGGGTAGTACGTGGCTACACCTTC
TRBD2	TRBV5-4	-	TRBJ2-2	CASSLPSSGRLTGELFF	TGTGCCAGCAGCTTGCCGTCTAGCGGGAGGTTAACCGGGGAGCTGTTTTTT
TRBD1	TRBV28	-	TRBJ2-7	CASSSELYRGQDWYEQYF	TGTGCCAGCAGTTCCGAATTATACCGGGGACAGGACTGGTACGAGCAGTACTTC
-	TRBV6-5	-	TRBJ2-7	CASRSGYEQYF	TGTGCCAGTCGCAGTGGTTACGAGCAGTACTTC
TRBD2	TRBV4-2	-	TRBJ2-6	CASSRRLATTSGANVLTF	TGTGCCAGCAGCCGCAGACTAGCGACTACATCTGGGGCCAACGTCCTGACTTTC